These 16 T cell receptor beta chains originate from one sample sequenced in a study of cytomegalovirus exposure and HLA in healthy donors (TCRdb year 2017). The library was produced with the immunoSEQ multiplex PCR assay. For the multiplex PCR, a mixture combining 60 forward primers for TCR Vbeta segments and 13 reverse primers for TCR Jbeta segments was used. TCRdb holds this immuneACCESS table with in-frame rearrangements only. Some clones are missing; in checked studies, unresolved V genes explain under half, and the rest has no known cause. Recorded for this sample are more than 150,000 clones; 79% of them occurred a single time. The ten largest clones take up about 1.4% of the sample. Sequenced input: PBMCs. The receptors were gathered from a girl between 10 and 17 years old in good health and CMV-seropositive.

In its sample, this clone was seen a few times. The chain has TRBV11-2 and TRBJ2-2, with 11 bases that match TRBD2. V lost 8 bases to trimming and J lost 6 bases; unmatched junction nucleotides: 14. This CDR3 spans 17 amino acids. CDR1 is SGHAT and CDR2 is FQNNGV in the germline V gene. The CDR3 nucleotides are TGTGCCAGCCTAGCGAGTAGCGGGGGGGCATGGTCCGGGGAGCTGTTTTTT. Translation: CASLASSGGAWSGELFF. The variable domain in full, completed from reference TRBV11-2 and TRBJ2-2, reads EAGVAQSPRYKIIEKRQSVAFWCNPISGHATLYWYQQILGQGPKLLIQFQNNGVVDDSQLPKDRFSAERLKGVDSTLKIQPAKLEDSAVYLCASLASSGGAWSGELFFGEGSRLTVL.

There are a few counts of this clone. V gene TRBV27 combines with J gene TRBJ1-4; 7 positions match TRBD1. The germline V gene has CDR1 MNHEY and CDR2 SMNVEV (reference sequence). The CDR3 has 15 amino acids. J gave up 7 bases and V 5 bases, and 10 bases lay outside the gene matches. For the CDR3, the DNA is TGTGCCAGCAGTCCGGACAGGAGAATGGCTGAAAAACTGTTTTTT. It codes for CASSPDRRMAEKLFF.

This clone was seen a handful of times. The chain links TRBV6-6 to TRBJ2-1; 7 nucleotides match TRBD1. Germline assignment: CDR1 MNHNY and CDR2 SVGAGI (reference sequence). V gave up 4 bases and J gave up 8 bases; unmatched junction bases: 11. The CDR3 runs 15 residues. The CDR3 DNA is TGTGCCAGCAGTTCCCTACTAGAGGGGGCCTATGAGCAGTTCTTC. This translates into CASSSLLEGAYEQFF.

The gene calls are TRBV9 and TRBJ2-7, with 9 bases that match TRBD1. Germline V gene sequence: CDR1 SGDLS, CDR2 YYNGEE. Trimming cost V 0 bases and J 5 bases; bases outside gene matches: 3. The CDR3 sequence is 14 residues long. The CDR3 loop is CASSVGDRGNEQYF. The CDR3 region has the DNA TGTGCCAGCAGCGTAGGAGACAGGGGGAACGAGCAGTACTTC.

V gene TRBV5-1 combines with J gene TRBJ1-2; 10 nucleotides match TRBD1. CDR3 length: 18 amino acids. Germline assignment: CDR1 SGHRS and CDR2 YFSETQ. The trim removed 1 base at V and 0 bases at J, leaving 9 bases unmatched. The DNA for the CDR3 is TGCGCCAGCAGCTTGTGGACAGGGGGTGGAAAGGCTAACTATGGCTACACCTTC. Translation: CASSLWTGGGKANYGYTF.

This chain uses TRBV5-1 with TRBJ2-6, with D maybe TRBD2 (5 bases). V was clipped by 7 bases and J by 3 bases, with 14 bases between them. There are 15 residues in the CDR3. Germline loops: CDR1 SGHRS, CDR2 YFSETQ. CDR3 region: CASALEAGGANVLTF. In DNA, the CDR3 is TGCGCCAGCGCCCTGGAGGCTGGTGGGGCCAACGTCCTGACTTTC.

The V and J genes are TRBV6-5 and TRBJ1-2; unclear D gene. CDR3 length: 14 amino acids. The V gene lost 6 bases and the J gene lost 8 bases, with 19 bases spanning the gap. From germline, CDR1 is MNHEY and CDR2 SVGAGI. The DNA for the CDR3 is TGTGCCAGCAGCACCGGGGAGCAAACTCCCGGCTACACCTTC. Protein sequence: CASSTGEQTPGYTF.

The chain recombines TRBV27 with TRBJ2-4, with D uncertain. Germline V lookup: CDR1 MNHEY, CDR2 SMNVEV (reference sequence). The V end lost 3 bases, the J end lost 2 bases, and 11 bases lay between the germline ends. The CDR3 length is 15 residues. The CDR3 protein is CASSFLAESKNIQYF. CDR3 bases: TGTGCCAGCAGTTTTTTAGCAGAGTCCAAAAACATTCAGTACTTC.

The chain carries TRBV9 and TRBJ2-3; a weak D match, TRBD1 (6 bases). The CDR3 has 14 amino acids. Between the trimmed V and J ends, which lost 5 bases and 2 bases, there was a span of 12 bases. Looked up from germline, CDR1 is SGDLS and CDR2 is YYNGEE. As DNA, the CDR3 is TGTGCCAGCAGGGGAACAGGGAACACAGATACGCAGTATTTT. Translated, it gives CASRGTGNTDTQYF.

This chain links TRBV19 with TRBJ1-1; tentatively, D is TRBD1 (5 bases). This CDR3 is 17 amino acids long. In germline, CDR1 is LNHDA, CDR2 SQIVND (reference sequence). V gave up 8 bases and J gave up 1 base, with 23 bases separating them. This CDR3 reads CASRPLGEGRGNTEAFF. The DNA for the CDR3 is TGTGCCAGTCGTCCCCTCGGGGAGGGAAGGGGGAACACTGAAGCTTTCTTT.

The chain joins TRBV19 to TRBJ2-1, with D perhaps matching TRBD1 (5 bases). CDR1 is LNHDA and CDR2 is SQIVND in the germline V gene (reference sequence). This CDR3 spans 13 amino acids. Trimming removed 4 bases at V and 5 bases at J, with 9 bases between. CDR3 residues: CASSNLGDNEQFF. DNA of the CDR3: TGTGCCAGTAGTAATCTAGGGGACAATGAGCAGTTCTTC. The full variable domain, in which reference TRBV19 and TRBJ2-1 provide the parts outside the CDR3, is DGGITQSPKYLFRKEGQNVTLSCEQNLNHDAMYWYRQDPGQGLRLIYYSQIVNDFQKGDIAEGYSVSREKKESFPLTVTSAQKNPTAFYLCASSNLGDNEQFFGPGTRLTVL.

The chain is built from TRBV4-1 and TRBJ2-7, with 10 bases aligning to TRBD1. CDR3 size: 14 residues. The trim removed 8 bases at V and 3 bases at J, leaving 7 bases unmatched. Germline CDR1 MGHRA, CDR2 YSYEKL. The CDR3 region is CASGPGTGVYEQYF. The CDR3 DNA is TGCGCCAGCGGACCAGGGACAGGGGTCTACGAGCAGTACTTC.

The genes are TRBV6-6 and TRBJ1-6; 9 nucleotides align to TRBD1. CDR1 MNHNY and CDR2 SVGAGI come from the germline V gene (reference sequence). The CDR3 contains 14 residues. The V segment lost 0 bases and the J segment 10 bases; nucleotides outside the gene matches: 1. This CDR3 reads CASSYSGQGSPLHF. The CDR3 DNA reads as TGTGCCAGCAGTTACTCAGGACAGGGGTCACCCCTCCACTTT.

The V and J genes are TRBV4-3 and TRBJ2-3, with 13 bases fitting TRBD2. Germline trimming cut 2 bases from V and 1 base from J; bases unmatched to any gene: 0. Germline values: CDR1 LGHNA, CDR2 YSLEER. The CDR3 consists of 16 residues. The CDR3 DNA sequence: TGCGCCAGCAGCCAAACTAGCGGGGGGGGCACAGATACGCAGTATTTT. Amino acid sequence: CASSQTSGGGTDTQYF.

J is TRBJ1-3 and V is TRBV4-3, with D unresolved. V was trimmed by 4 bases and J by 0 bases, leaving 19 bases between them. Germline loops: CDR1 LGHNA, CDR2 YSLEER. This CDR3 region has 18 residues. The CDR3 DNA reads TGCGCCAGCAGCCCCTCGGCCCCGGCAGGCCCCTCTGGAAACACCATATATTTT. This sequence encodes CASSPSAPAGPSGNTIYF.

The rearrangement links TRBV18 to TRBJ1-6; 9 bases map to TRBD1. Germline V gene sequence: CDR1 KGHSH, CDR2 LQKENI. V shed 3 bases and J 7 bases; nucleotides not matched to a gene: 7. The CDR3 length is 16 residues. The CDR3 nucleotides are TGTGCCAGCTCACCTTTGGGACAGGGATTAAATTCACCCCTCCACTTT. This gives the protein CASSPLGQGLNSPLHF.